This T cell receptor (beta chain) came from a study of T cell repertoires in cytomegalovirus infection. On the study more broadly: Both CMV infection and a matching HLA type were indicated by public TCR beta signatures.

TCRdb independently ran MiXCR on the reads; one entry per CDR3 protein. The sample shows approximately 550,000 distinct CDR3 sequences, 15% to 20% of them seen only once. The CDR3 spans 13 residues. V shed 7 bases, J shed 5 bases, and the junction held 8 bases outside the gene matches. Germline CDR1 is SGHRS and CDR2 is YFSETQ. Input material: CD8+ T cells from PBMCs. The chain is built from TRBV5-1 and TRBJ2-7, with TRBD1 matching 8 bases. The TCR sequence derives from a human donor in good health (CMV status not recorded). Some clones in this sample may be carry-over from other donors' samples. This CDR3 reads CASSGGASNEQYF. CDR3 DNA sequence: TGCGCCAGCTCAGGGGGCGCATCAAACGAGCAGTACTTC.